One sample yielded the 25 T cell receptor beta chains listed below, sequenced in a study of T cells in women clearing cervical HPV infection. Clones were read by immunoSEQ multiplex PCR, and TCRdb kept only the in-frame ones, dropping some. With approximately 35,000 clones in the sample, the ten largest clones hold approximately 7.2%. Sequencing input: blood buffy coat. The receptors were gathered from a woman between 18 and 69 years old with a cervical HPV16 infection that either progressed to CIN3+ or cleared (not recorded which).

Here the CDR3 reads CASSHQDSQPQHF. The CDR3 bases that were read are TGTGCCAGCAGCCATCAGGATTCGCAGCCC. This sequence joins TRBV12-3 or TRBV12-4 and TRBJ1-5; D remains ambiguous. The CDR3 end is not reached by the read, which stops 3 residues before it; the germline J gene fills it in. V gave up 6 bases and J gave up 7 bases, with 13 bases separating them. This CDR3 is built from 13 residues.

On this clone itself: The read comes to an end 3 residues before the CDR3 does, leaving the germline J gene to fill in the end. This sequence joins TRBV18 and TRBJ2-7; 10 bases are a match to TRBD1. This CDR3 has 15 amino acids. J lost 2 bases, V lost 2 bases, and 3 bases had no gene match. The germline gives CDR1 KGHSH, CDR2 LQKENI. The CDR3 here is CASSPTGTGAYEQYF. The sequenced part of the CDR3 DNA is TGTGCCAGCTCACCAACCGGGACAGGGGCCTACGAG.

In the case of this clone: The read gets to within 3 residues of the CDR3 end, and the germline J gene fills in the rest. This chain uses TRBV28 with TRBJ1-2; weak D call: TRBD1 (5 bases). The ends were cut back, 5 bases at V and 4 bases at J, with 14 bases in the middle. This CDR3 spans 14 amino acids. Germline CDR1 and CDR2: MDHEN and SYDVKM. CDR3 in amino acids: CASSPKTETYGYTF. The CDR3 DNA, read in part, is TGTGCCAGCAGTCCCAAGACAGAGACCTATGGC.

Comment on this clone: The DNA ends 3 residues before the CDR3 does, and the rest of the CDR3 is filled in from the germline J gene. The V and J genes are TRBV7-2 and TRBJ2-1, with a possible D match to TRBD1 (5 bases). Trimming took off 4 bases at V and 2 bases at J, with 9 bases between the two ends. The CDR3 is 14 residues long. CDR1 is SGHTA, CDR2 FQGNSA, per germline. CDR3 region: CASSWGLAYNEQFF. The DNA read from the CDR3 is TGTGCCAGCAGCTGGGGCTTAGCCTACAATGAG.

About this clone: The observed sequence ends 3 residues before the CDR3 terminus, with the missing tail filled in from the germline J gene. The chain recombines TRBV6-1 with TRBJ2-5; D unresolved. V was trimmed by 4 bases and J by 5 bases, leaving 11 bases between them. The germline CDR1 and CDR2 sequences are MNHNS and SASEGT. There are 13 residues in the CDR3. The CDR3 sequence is CASSARFGETQYF. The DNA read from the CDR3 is TGTGCCAGCAGTGCCAGGTTTGGGGAGACC.

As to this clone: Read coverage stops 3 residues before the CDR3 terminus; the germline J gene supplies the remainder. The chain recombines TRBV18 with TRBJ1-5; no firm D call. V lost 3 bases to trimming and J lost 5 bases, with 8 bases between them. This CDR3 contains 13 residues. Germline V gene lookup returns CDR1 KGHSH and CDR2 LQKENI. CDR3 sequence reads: CASSPEEDQPQHF. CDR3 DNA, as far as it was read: TGTGCCAGCTCACCCGAAGAGGATCAGCCC.

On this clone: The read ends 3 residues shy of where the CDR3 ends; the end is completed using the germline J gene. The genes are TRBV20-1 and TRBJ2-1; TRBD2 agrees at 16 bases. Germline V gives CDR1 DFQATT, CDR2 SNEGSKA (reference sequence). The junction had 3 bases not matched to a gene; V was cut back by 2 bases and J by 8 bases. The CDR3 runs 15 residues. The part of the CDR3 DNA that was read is TGCAGTGCTAGATCGGGACTAGCGGGGGGGCATGAG. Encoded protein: CSARSGLAGGHE. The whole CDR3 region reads CSARSGLAGGHEQFF.

This CDR3 reads CASSARLALDTQYF. The sequenced part of the CDR3 DNA is TGTGCCAGCAGCGCACGACTAGCATTAGATACG. The chain has TRBV7-2 and TRBJ2-3, with 7 bases lining up with TRBD2. Read data end 3 residues before the CDR3 end; the end is taken from the germline J gene. CDR1 is SGHTA and CDR2 is FQGNSA in the germline V gene. V lost 5 bases to trimming and J lost 5 bases; unmatched junction nucleotides: 7. This CDR3 is built from 14 residues.

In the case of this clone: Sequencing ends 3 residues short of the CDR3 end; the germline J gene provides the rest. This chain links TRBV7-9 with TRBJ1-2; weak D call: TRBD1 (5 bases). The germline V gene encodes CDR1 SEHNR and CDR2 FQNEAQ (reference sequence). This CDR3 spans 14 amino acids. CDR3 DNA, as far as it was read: TGTGCCAGCAGCTTATCAGGGAACGCCAGGGAC. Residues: CASSLSGNARD. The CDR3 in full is CASSLSGNARDYTF. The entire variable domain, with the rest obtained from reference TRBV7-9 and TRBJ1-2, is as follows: DTGVSQNPRHKITKRGQNVTFRCDPISEHNRLYWYRQTLGQGPEFLTYFQNEAQLEKSRLLSDRFSAERPKGSFSTLEIQRTEQGDSAMYLCASSLSGNARDYTFGSGTRLTVV.

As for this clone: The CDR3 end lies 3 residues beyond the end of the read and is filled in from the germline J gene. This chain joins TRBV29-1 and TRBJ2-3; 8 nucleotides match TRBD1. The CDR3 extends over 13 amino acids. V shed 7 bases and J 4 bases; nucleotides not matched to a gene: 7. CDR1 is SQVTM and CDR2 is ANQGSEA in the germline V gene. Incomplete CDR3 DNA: TGCAGCGGGTACAGGGGGTACCCAGATACG. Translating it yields CSGYRGYPDT. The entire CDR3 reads CSGYRGYPDTQYF.

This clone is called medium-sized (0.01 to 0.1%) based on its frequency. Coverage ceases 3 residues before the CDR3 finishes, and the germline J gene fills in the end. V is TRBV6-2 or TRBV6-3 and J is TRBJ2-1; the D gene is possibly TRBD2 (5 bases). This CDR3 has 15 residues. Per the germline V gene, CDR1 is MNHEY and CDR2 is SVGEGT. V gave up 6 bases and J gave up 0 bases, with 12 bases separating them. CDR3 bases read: TGTGCCAGCAGACGTCTAGCAGACTCCTACAATGAG. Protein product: CASRRLADSYNE. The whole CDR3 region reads CASRRLADSYNEQFF.

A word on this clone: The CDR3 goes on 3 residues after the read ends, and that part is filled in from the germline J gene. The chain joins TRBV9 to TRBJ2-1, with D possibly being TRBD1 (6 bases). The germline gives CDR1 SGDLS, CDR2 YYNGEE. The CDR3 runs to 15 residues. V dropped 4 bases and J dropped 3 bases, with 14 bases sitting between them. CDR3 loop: CASSPPGEYYNEQFF. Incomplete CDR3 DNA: TGTGCCAGCAGCCCCCCAGGGGAGTACTACAATGAG.

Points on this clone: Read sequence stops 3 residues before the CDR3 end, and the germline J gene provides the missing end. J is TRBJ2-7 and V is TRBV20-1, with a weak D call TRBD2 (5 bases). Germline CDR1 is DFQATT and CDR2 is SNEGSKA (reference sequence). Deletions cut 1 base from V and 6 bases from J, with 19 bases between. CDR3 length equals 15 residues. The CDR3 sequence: CSARARRLAFSEQYF. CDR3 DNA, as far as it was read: TGCAGTGCTAGAGCGCGACGGCTAGCTTTCTCCGAG.

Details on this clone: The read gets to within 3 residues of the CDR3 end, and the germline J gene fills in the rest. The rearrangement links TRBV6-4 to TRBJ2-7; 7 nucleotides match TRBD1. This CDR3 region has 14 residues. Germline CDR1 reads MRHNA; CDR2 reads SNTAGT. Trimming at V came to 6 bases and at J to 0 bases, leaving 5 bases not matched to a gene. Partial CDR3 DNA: TGTGCCAGCAGCCGCCGGGACAGCTCCTACGAG. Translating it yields CASSRRDSSYE. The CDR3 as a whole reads CASSRRDSSYEQYF.

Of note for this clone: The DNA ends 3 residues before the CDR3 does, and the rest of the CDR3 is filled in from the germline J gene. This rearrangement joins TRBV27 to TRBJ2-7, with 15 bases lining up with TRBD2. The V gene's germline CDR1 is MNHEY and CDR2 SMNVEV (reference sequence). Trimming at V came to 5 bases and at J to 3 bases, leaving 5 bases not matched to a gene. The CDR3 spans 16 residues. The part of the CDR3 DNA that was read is TGTGCCAGCAGTCTCCGGACTAGCGGGGGGGACTACGAG. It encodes CASSLRTSGGDYE. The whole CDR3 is CASSLRTSGGDYEQYF.

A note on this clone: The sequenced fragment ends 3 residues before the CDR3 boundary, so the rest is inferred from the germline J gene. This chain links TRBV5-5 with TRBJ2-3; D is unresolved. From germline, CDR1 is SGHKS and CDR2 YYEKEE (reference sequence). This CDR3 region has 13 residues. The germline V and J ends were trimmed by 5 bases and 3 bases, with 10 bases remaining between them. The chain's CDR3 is CASSWALTDTQYF. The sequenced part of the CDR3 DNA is TGTGCCAGCAGTTGGGCGTTGACAGATACG.

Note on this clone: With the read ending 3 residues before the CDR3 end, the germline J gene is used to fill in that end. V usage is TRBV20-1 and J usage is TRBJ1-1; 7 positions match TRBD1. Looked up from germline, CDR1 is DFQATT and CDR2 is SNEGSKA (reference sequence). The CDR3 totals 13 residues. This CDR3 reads CSATNPDRVEAFF. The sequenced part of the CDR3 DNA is TGCAGTGCTACCAATCCAGACAGGGTGGAA.

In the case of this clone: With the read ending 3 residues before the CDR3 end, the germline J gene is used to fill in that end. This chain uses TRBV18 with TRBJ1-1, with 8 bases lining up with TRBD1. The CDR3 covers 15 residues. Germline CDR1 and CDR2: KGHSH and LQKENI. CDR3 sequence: CASSPNGQGMNGAFF. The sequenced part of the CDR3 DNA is TGTGCCAGCTCACCTAACGGACAGGGAATGAATGGC. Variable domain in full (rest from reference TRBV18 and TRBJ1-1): NAGVMQNPRHLVRRRGQEARLRCSPMKGHSHVYWYRQLPEEGLKFMVYLQKENIIDESGMPKERFSAEFPKEGPSILRIQQVVRGDSAAYFCASSPNGQGMNGAFFGQGTRLTVV.

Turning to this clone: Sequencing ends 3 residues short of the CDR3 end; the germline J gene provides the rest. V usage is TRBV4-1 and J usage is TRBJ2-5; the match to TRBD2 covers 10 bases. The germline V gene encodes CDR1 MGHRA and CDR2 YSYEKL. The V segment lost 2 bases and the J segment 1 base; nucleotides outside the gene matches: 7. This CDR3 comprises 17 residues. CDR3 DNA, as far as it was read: TGCGCCAGCAGCCAATCAATCGCTAGCGGGGGCCAAGAGACC. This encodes CASSQSIASGGQET. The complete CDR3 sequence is CASSQSIASGGQETQYF.

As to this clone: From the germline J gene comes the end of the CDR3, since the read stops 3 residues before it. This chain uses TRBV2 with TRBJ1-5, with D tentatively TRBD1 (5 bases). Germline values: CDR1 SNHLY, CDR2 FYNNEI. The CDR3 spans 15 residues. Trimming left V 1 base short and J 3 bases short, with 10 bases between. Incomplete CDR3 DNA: TGTGCCAGCAGTGAAGGAAGACAGAACAATCAGCCC. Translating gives CASSEGRQNNQP. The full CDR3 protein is CASSEGRQNNQPQHF.

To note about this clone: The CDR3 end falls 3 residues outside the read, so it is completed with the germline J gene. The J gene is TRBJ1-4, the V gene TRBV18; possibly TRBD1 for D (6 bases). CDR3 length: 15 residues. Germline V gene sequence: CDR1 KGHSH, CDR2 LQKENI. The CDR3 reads CASSPPEGGVRKLFF. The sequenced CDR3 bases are TGTGCCAGCTCACCACCGGAGGGGGGGGTTCGGAAA.

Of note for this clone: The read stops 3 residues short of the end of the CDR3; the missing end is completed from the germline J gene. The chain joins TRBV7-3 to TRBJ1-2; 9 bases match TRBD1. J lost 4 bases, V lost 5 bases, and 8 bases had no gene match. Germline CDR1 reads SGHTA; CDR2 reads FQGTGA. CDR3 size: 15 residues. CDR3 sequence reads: CASSTDRGGPYGYTF. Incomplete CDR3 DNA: TGTGCCAGCAGCACCGACAGGGGGGGGCCCTATGGC.

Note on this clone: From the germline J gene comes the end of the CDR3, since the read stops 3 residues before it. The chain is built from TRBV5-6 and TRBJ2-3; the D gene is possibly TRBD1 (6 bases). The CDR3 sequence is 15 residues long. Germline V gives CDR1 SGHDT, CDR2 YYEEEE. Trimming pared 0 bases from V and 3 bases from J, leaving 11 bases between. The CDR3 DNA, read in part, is TGTGCCAGCAGCTTGGGGCCAGGGGAGACAGATACG. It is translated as CASSLGPGETDT. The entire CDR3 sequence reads CASSLGPGETDTQYF.

Here the CDR3 reads CSAPSRGGSTGPFVTQYF. The DNA read from the CDR3 is TGCAGTGCTCCCTCGCGGGGGGGCTCCACGGGACCATTTGTTACG. The rearrangement links TRBV20-1 to TRBJ2-3; 9 nucleotides match TRBD2. The observed sequence ends 3 residues before the CDR3 terminus, with the missing tail filled in from the germline J gene. The germline CDR1 and CDR2 sequences are DFQATT and SNEGSKA (reference sequence). The J segment lost 8 bases and the V segment lost 5 bases, leaving 23 bases of the junction unmatched. The CDR3 contains 18 residues.

The covered CDR3 bases are TGTGCCAGCAGTGCCGGGTCTCACTCGGGC. As protein: CASSAGSHSG. The full-length CDR3 reads as CASSAGSHSGYTF. The chain couples TRBV6-4 to TRBJ1-2; D is unclear. From the germline J gene comes the end of the CDR3, since the read stops 3 residues before it. The germline V gene has CDR1 MRHNA and CDR2 SNTAGT. The CDR3 is made up of 13 amino acids.